These 24 T cell receptor beta chains share one sample of origin, sequenced in a study of T cell repertoires in cytomegalovirus infection. No cognate antigen is known for these TCRs. A single record per CDR3 protein comes from TCRdb applying MiXCR to the reads. The sample includes about 330,000 distinct CDR3 sequences, roughly 36% seen only once; the top ten take approximately 15%. Here the sequenced sample was cultured PBMCs, taken from culture after CMV antigen stimulation. The origin of the receptors is a human donor in good health (CMV status not recorded). Some clones in this sample may be carry-over from other donors' samples.

The sample holds a few counts of this clonotype. The rearrangement links TRBV7-2 to TRBJ2-5, with D unclear. Trimming removed 0 bases at V and 2 bases at J, with 10 bases between. CDR3 length: 15 amino acids. Germline values: CDR1 SGHTA, CDR2 FQGNSA. Here the CDR3 reads CASSLAYSLQETQYF. The CDR3 nucleotides are TGTGCCAGCAGCTTAGCGTACAGTCTACAAGAGACCCAGTACTTC.

This clonotype was counted between two and nine times. This chain uses TRBV11-2 with TRBJ2-3, with D perhaps TRBD2 (6 bases). This CDR3 has 17 residues. The ends were cut back, 5 bases at V and 2 bases at J, with 20 bases in the middle. CDR1 SGHAT and CDR2 FQNNGV come from the germline V gene. CDR3 loop: CASSPRGAGKNTDTQYF. The CDR3 nucleotides are TGTGCCAGCAGCCCACGGGGAGCGGGTAAAAACACAGATACGCAGTATTTT.

The chain has TRBV27 and TRBJ2-3; TRBD2 aligns across 9 bases. In germline, CDR1 is MNHEY, CDR2 SMNVEV (reference sequence). This CDR3 is 15 amino acids long. Trimming cost V 6 bases and J 0 bases; bases outside gene matches: 4. The DNA for the CDR3 is TGTGCCAGCAGGCGACTAGCGGCTAGCACAGATACGCAGTATTTT. Its translation is CASRRLAASTDTQYF.

J is TRBJ2-7 and V is TRBV7-8; 14 nucleotides match TRBD2. Germline CDR1 SGHVS, CDR2 FQNEAQ. CDR3 length: 16 amino acids. The J segment lost 6 bases and the V segment lost 5 bases, leaving 9 bases of the junction unmatched. The CDR3 here is CASSNGLAGGQSEQYF. The CDR3 DNA sequence: TGTGCCAGCAGCAATGGACTAGCGGGAGGTCAATCCGAGCAGTACTTC. Looking up the rest from reference TRBV7-8 and TRBJ2-7 gives the full variable domain: GAGVSQSPRYKVAKRGQDVALRCDPISGHVSLFWYQQALGQGPEFLTYFQNEAQLDKSGLPSDRFFAERPEGSVSTLKIQRTQQEDSAVYLCASSNGLAGGQSEQYFGPGTRLTVT.

V gene TRBV4-1 combines with J gene TRBJ1-2; D remains ambiguous. Germline CDR1 reads MGHRA; CDR2 reads YSYEKL. The V end lost 0 bases, the J end lost 4 bases, and 6 bases lay between the germline ends. The CDR3 covers 13 residues. DNA of the CDR3: TGCGCCAGCAGCCAAGAGGAGGGCTATGGCTACACCTTC. Its protein is CASSQEEGYGYTF.

V and J are TRBV5-4 and TRBJ2-5; D might be TRBD2 (6 bases). The CDR3 sequence is 16 residues long. Germline assignment: CDR1 SGHNT and CDR2 YYREEE (reference sequence). Trimming left V 1 base short and J 2 bases short, with 15 bases between. Here the CDR3 reads CASSLSWEAGQETQYF. DNA of the CDR3: TGTGCCAGCAGCTTGTCGTGGGAGGCCGGGCAAGAGACCCAGTACTTC.

DNA for the CDR3: TGCAGCGTTGAAAGGGAGGCTAGCGGGAGGGCGATCACAGATACGCAGTATTTT. Translated, it gives CSVEREASGRAITDTQYF. The V and J genes are TRBV29-1 and TRBJ2-3; TRBD2 aligns across 12 bases. The CDR3 loop spans 18 amino acids. Losses at the gene ends were 2 bases for V and 2 bases for J; bases not matched to a gene: 11. The V gene's germline CDR1 is SQVTM and CDR2 ANQGSEA.

This clonotype was seen a few times. The chain uses TRBV7-6 and TRBJ2-2; weak D call: TRBD2 (5 bases). V was shortened by 5 bases and J by 0 bases, with 16 bases between the two germline ends. The CDR3 is made up of 17 amino acids. CDR1 SGHVS and CDR2 FNYEAQ come from the germline V gene. This CDR3 is CASSTTLADSNTGELFF. CDR3 sequence (DNA): TGTGCCAGCAGCACCACTCTAGCAGACTCGAACACCGGGGAGCTGTTTTTT.

This clonotype appeared a few times. The rearrangement uses TRBV28 and TRBJ2-3, with a tentative D call TRBD2 (5 bases). With 2 bases removed from V and 2 bases from J, the gap between germline ends came to 11 bases. The V gene's germline CDR1 is MDHEN and CDR2 SYDVKM. CDR3 size: 15 residues. The CDR3 loop reads CASSLSGSDTDTQYF. The DNA of the CDR3 is TGTGCCAGCAGTTTAAGTGGGAGCGACACAGATACGCAGTATTTT.

In this sample, this clonotype turned up a few times. The chain joins TRBV7-2 to TRBJ2-5; D gene unclear. This CDR3 is 14 amino acids long. V was trimmed by 2 bases and J by 1 base, leaving 8 bases between them. The V gene's germline CDR1 is SGHTA and CDR2 FQGNSA. The chain's CDR3 is CASSLNRVQETQYF. For the CDR3, the DNA is TGTGCCAGCAGCTTAAATCGGGTCCAAGAGACCCAGTACTTC.

This clonotype has a handful of counts. This chain links TRBV6-1 with TRBJ2-1; TRBD1 aligns across 7 bases. Germline values: CDR1 MNHNS, CDR2 SASEGT. V lost 8 bases and J lost 3; bases outside the gene matches: 7. This CDR3 is 14 amino acids long. CDR3: CASRDRALYNEQFF. In DNA form, the CDR3 reads TGTGCCAGCCGAGACAGGGCTCTCTACAATGAGCAGTTCTTC.

The rearrangement uses TRBV7-2 and TRBJ1-2; D is undetermined. V was pared by 5 bases and J by 8 bases, with 15 bases between. The CDR3 sequence is 13 residues long. CDR1 and CDR2 from the germline V gene are SGHTA and FQGNSA. The CDR3 sequence is CASSQVQEGGYTF. In DNA, the CDR3 is TGTGCCAGCAGCCAAGTGCAGGAGGGCGGCTACACCTTC.

This clonotype was picked up many times. V and J are TRBV20-1 and TRBJ2-4, with D tentatively TRBD2 (5 bases). Deletions cut 4 bases from V and 8 bases from J, with 15 bases between. The germline CDR1 and CDR2 sequences are DFQATT and SNEGSKA (reference sequence). The CDR3 runs to 13 residues. The CDR3 sequence is CSANEDGGHIQYF. As DNA, the CDR3 is TGCAGTGCTAACGAGGACGGCGGGCACATTCAGTACTTC.

This clonotype was observed a handful of times. The genes are TRBV6-8 and TRBJ1-2; perhaps TRBD1 as D (6 bases). This CDR3 has 14 amino acids. Deletions cut 6 bases from V and 2 bases from J, with 13 bases between. CDR1 MNHGY and CDR2 SAAAGT come from the germline V gene. The CDR3 DNA is TGTGCCAGCAGCGCGAGAACAGGGAACTATGGCTACACCTTC. Translation gives CASSARTGNYGYTF.

This sequence joins TRBV20-1 and TRBJ2-1; 10 bases match TRBD2. This CDR3 is 15 amino acids long. With 2 bases clipped from V and 9 bases from J, the junction kept 10 bases outside the gene matches. The germline gives CDR1 DFQATT, CDR2 SNEGSKA (reference sequence). CDR3 nucleotide sequence: TGCAGTGCTAGAACCACTAGCGGGATCGGTGGTGAGCAGTTCTTC. Protein sequence: CSARTTSGIGGEQFF.

This clonotype was observed a handful of times. This chain uses TRBV6-2 or TRBV6-3 with TRBJ2-5; D not certain. This CDR3 comprises 11 residues. Germline CDR1 and CDR2: MNHEY and SVGEGT. The germline V and J ends were trimmed by 8 bases and 4 bases, with 8 bases remaining between them. CDR3 loop: CASHLSETQYF. In DNA form, the CDR3 reads TGTGCCAGCCACCTCTCAGAGACCCAGTACTTC.

The chain recombines TRBV7-2 with TRBJ2-1; tentatively, D is TRBD2 (6 bases). Looked up from germline, CDR1 is SGHTA and CDR2 is FQGNSA. The CDR3 consists of 14 residues. With 5 bases removed from V and 10 bases from J, the gap between germline ends came to 18 bases. CDR3 region: CASSPYVREVEQFF. CDR3 nucleotide sequence: TGTGCCAGCAGCCCCTATGTGAGGGAGGTCGAGCAGTTCTTC.

This chain connects TRBV28 to TRBJ1-5; D is uncertain. Trimming took 1 base from V and 4 from J, leaving 11 bases between them. The CDR3 extends over 15 amino acids. Germline V lookup: CDR1 MDHEN, CDR2 SYDVKM. Written as DNA, the CDR3 is TGTGCCAGCAGTTTATTTGTAACCCGTAATCAGCCCCAGCATTTT. Residues: CASSLFVTRNQPQHF.

This clonotype was observed a few times. The gene calls are TRBV19 and TRBJ2-2, with D possibly TRBD2 on 6 matching bases. This CDR3 has 14 amino acids. CDR1 LNHDA and CDR2 SQIVND come from the germline V gene (reference sequence). Between the trimmed V and J ends, which lost 1 base and 5 bases, there was a span of 8 bases. The CDR3 here is CASSIAGVTGELFF. The CDR3 DNA is TGTGCCAGTAGTATAGCGGGAGTTACCGGGGAGCTGTTTTTT.

The V and J genes are TRBV20-1 and TRBJ2-3; possibly TRBD1 for D (5 bases). Germline values: CDR1 DFQATT, CDR2 SNEGSKA (reference sequence). The CDR3 has 13 amino acids. The V and J ends lost 8 bases and 3 bases respectively, with 15 bases between them. CDR3 DNA: TGCAGTAAACAGGCTGATTTAACAGATACGCAGTATTTT. It is translated as CSKQADLTDTQYF.

The chain is built from TRBV7-2 and TRBJ1-2; D not certain. There are 15 residues in the CDR3. Trimming removed 5 bases at V and 4 bases at J, with 17 bases between. CDR1 is SGHTA, CDR2 FQGNSA, per germline. CDR3: CASSLWSGSSYGYTF. The CDR3 bases are TGTGCCAGCAGCCTGTGGAGTGGGAGTAGCTATGGCTACACCTTC.

Ten or more counts support this clonotype. The chain combines TRBV11-2 with TRBJ2-3, with 7 bases that match TRBD1. This CDR3 region has 15 residues. J gave up 5 bases and V 4 bases, and 9 bases lay outside the gene matches. CDR1 is SGHAT, CDR2 FQNNGV, per germline. The CDR3 region is CASSYSGTEGDTQYF. The CDR3 coding sequence is TGTGCCAGCAGCTACTCCGGGACAGAAGGAGATACGCAGTATTTT.

The chain uses TRBV2 and TRBJ1-2; 7 bases are a match to TRBD1. V dropped 0 bases and J dropped 4; count of bases not matched to a gene: 11. Germline CDR1 is SNHLY and CDR2 is FYNNEI. The CDR3 spans 17 residues. In nucleotides, the CDR3 is TGTGCCAGCAGTGAAGCGCTCGAGGGGGCGCGGATCTATGGCTACACCTTC. Protein product: CASSEALEGARIYGYTF.

This clonotype has ten or more counts. The DNA of the CDR3 is TGCAGTGCTCTGATTGGACAGGGGGGAAGTTCACCCCTCCACTTT. Amino acids: CSALIGQGGSSPLHF. The J gene is TRBJ1-6, the V gene TRBV20-1; 10 bases map to TRBD1. Germline CDR1 reads DFQATT; CDR2 reads SNEGSKA (reference sequence). This CDR3 comprises 15 residues. J was trimmed by 9 bases and V by 5 bases; bases with no gene match: 10.